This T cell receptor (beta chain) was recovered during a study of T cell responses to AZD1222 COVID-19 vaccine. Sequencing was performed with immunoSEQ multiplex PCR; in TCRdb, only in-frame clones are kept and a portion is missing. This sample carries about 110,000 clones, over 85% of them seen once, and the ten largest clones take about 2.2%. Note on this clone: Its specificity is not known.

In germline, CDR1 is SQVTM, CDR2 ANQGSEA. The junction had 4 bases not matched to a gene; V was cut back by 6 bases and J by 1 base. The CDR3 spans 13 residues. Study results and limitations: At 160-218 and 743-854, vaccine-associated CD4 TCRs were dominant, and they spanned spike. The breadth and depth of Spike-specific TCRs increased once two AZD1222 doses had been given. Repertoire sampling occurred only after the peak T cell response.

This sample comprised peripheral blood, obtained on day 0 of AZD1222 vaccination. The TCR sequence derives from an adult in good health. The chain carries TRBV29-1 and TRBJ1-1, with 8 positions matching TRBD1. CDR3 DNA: TGCAGCGTCGCTGGACAGGGGAACACTGAAGCTTTCTTT. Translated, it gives CSVAGQGNTEAFF.